This T cell receptor (beta chain) was sequenced in a study of cytomegalovirus exposure and HLA in healthy donors. Study at large: For the approximately 400 genotyped donors, roughly 80% fell within the Caucasian-associated ancestry cluster.

PCR was performed using 60 Vbeta and 13 Jbeta primers. Measured with immunoSEQ multiplex PCR; TCRdb has only the in-frame clones, and not every one. The table records about 110,000 clones, around 86% of them present only once. CDR3 length equals 12 residues. V lost 1 base and J lost 10, with 11 bases in between. From germline, CDR1 is GTSNPN and CDR2 SVGIG (reference sequence). The source is a man in his forties in good health and CMV-seronegative. This chain uses TRBV30 with TRBJ1-5, with D possibly matching TRBD1 (6 bases). The sample was PBMCs. CDR3 DNA: TGTGCCTGGAGTGAACAGGGCCACCCCCAGCATTTT. The encoded protein is CAWSEQGHPQHF.